The subject of this entry is one T cell receptor (beta chain). No cognate antigen has been identified for it. Nothing much larger sits one base from this clone, and base qualities are not available. Each donor gave one peripheral blood draw, approximately 100 mL on average, collected into heparinised tubes. A BD FACSAria II was used to sort naive, central memory, regulatory and stem cell-like memory CD4+ T cells with a panel that included CD45RO, CCR7, CD25, CD127, CD95 and CD27. All sorted populations exceeded 95% purity. PBMCs were isolated right away by Lymphoprep density gradient centrifugation and were stained directly, without culture. Samples were stained and sorted in pairs, with one healthy donor and one patient per experiment, so that batch effects were minimized. The High Capacity cDNA Reverse Transcription Kit was used to reverse transcribe all of the isolated RNA, meaning that expressed TCRB transcripts were what got sequenced. Naive, central memory and regulatory T cell samples underwent deep immunoSEQ sequencing, averaging approximately 3.3 million total reads per sample. After sorted cells were lysed in RLT buffer, RNA was extracted with DNase-treated RNeasy Micro or Mini kits, with the choice depending on cell number. Each cell subset was processed on its own to prevent cross-contamination, while patient and healthy donor samples were processed together. TCRB sequences were amplified from cDNA with the immunoSEQ multiplex PCR, producing 87-bp fragments spanning the CDR3 region. Sequencing of the amplicons was performed on the Illumina HiSeq platform. As for how the authors treated the data: PCR bias was corrected computationally using synthetic template baselines, and reads within Hamming distance 2 were collapsed, with unmergeable singletons discarded. Reads were aligned to IMGT to assign V, D and J genes, CDR3 length, and insertions or deletions at six rearrangement sites. Clonotype counts were normalized to sorted cell number within each subset before computing true diversity and Gini coefficients with the tcR R package. The overlap coefficient, calculated on TCRB nucleotide sequences, was used to measure repertoire sharing. Out-of-frame TCRB sequences from naive cells were analyzed to stand in for the pre-selection repertoire. TCRdb's version of the immuneACCESS table is confined to in-frame rearrangements and falls short of the full clone set. An unresolved V gene accounts for under half of the shortfall where checked; the remainder is of unknown origin. That table is the source of V, J and clone size, and D and trimming were worked out from the DNA. In this sample the table shows under 800,000 clones, roughly a sixth of which occur a single time. The ten most abundant clones make up about 0.097% of the sample.

These data come from a study of beta chain features in type 1 diabetes (dated by TCRdb to 2016 to 2019). Notes on the research overall: Mean age, gender distribution, total cell number and subset yield were not different between patients and healthy donors. A total of 85 million to 140 million sorted cells were examined across all samples, and a strong correlation was observed between cell number per subset and RNA yield. In the study, TCRB repertoires of sorted circulating CD4+ T cell subsets from recently diagnosed type 1 diabetes patients were compared with those of matched healthy donors. Whereas all 28 donors provided naive and central memory subsets, regulatory and stem cell-like memory subsets were isolated from just 8 patients and roughly 8 healthy donors.

Reading from cysteine to phenylalanine, the CDR3 counts 15 amino acids. Only the CDR3 DNA stays, 45 bases, in frame from base 1. Relative to germline, V is missing 2 bases and J is missing 2 bases, with 3 bases of the junction outside any gene match. CDR1 is given as MNHEY and CDR2 as SVGAGI, both from the germline V gene. Broad study findings and their caveats: Because cDNA rather than genomic DNA was sequenced, highly expressing activated cells could have been over-represented, although no difference in activation and CD3 levels was found between groups. Because the HLA sub-analyses included only small numbers of individuals, any influence of HLA type on TCRB rearrangement was left unresolved. Naive, central memory and regulatory TCRB repertoires appeared more similar among patients than among healthy donors. At VDJ recombination sites, patients with type 1 diabetes made fewer insertions and deleted more nucleotides, a pattern implying thymic rearrangement abnormalities. A moderate but significant shortening of TCRB CDR3 length was observed in type 1 diabetes patients in all four CD4+ subsets. Shorter templates might be favored by PCR, yet because patient and control samples were amplified and corrected together, any such skew would affect both groups equally.

The receptor's source is a man between 18 and 29 years old in good health. Input material: naive CD4+ T cells from blood. The cell subset or site label, read with the paper, signifies: true naive CD4+ T cells. Recombination connected TRBV6-5 to TRBJ2-7, with 10 bases matching TRBD1. The CDR3 here reads CASSYRDRGTYEQYF. The DNA is TGTGCCAGCAGTTACCGGGACAGGGGAACCTACGAGCAGTACTTC.